This T cell receptor beta chain emerged from a study of cytomegalovirus exposure and HLA in healthy donors. General study findings and limits: Later work associated around 18,000 TCR beta sequences with HLA alleles at 0.05 false discovery rate. Later analysis associated a missense DCLRE1C variant with TCR beta V- and J-gene trimming.

As for this clone: Its matching antigen is unknown.

Although they were nominally healthy when sampled, donors likely had unrecorded immune exposures. The PCR was carried out with 60 Vbeta primers and 13 Jbeta primers. Original methodology: Some 11 million of the roughly 80 million unique TCR beta chains counted in a later analysis were shared. Generated by immunoSEQ multiplex PCR, the TCRdb table keeps only in-frame clones and is missing some. V, J and clone size reflect that table, while D and trimming were determined from the DNA. The table has about 190,000 clones, 65% to 75% seen once; the top ten hold about 4.4%. Germline V gene data show CDR1 as MNHNS and CDR2 as SASEGT. V trimming: 3 bases; J trimming: 3 bases; junction bases outside the gene matches: 13. CDR3 size: 19 residues.

The V and J genes are TRBV6-1 and TRBJ2-1, with 11 nucleotides matching TRBD2. This clonotype was sampled from a young man in good health and CMV-seropositive. Sequencing was performed on PBMCs. CDR3 residues: CASSDYLTSGISNYNEQFF. CDR3 DNA sequence: TGTGCCAGCAGTGACTATCTGACTAGCGGGATCTCAAACTACAATGAGCAGTTCTTC.